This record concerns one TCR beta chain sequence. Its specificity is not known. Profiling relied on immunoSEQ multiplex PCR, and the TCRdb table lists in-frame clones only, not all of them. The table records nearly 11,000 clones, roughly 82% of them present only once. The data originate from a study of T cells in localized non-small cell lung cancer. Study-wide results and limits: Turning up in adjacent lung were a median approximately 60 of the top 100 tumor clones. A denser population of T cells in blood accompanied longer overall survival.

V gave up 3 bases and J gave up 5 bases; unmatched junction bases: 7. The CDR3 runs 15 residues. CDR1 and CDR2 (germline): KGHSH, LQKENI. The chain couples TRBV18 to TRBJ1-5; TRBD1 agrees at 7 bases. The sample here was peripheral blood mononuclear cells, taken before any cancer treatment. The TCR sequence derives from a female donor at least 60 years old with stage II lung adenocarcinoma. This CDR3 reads CASSPRTGRDQPQHF. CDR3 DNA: TGTGCCAGCTCACCCCGGACAGGCCGGGATCAGCCCCAGCATTTT.